What follows are 8 T cell receptor beta chains derived from one specimen sequenced in a study of blood T cell repertoires in COVID-19. Sequenced by immunoSEQ multiplex PCR; TCRdb stores in-frame clones only, minus some. The data contain some 300,000 clones, about nine tenths of them singletons. The sample was PBMCs or T cells enriched from blood (not recorded which). The origin of the receptors is a woman in her thirties or forties who had recovered from COVID-19.

The rearrangement joins TRBV30 to TRBJ2-7, with TRBD1 identical over 10 bases. The ends lost 2 bases at V and 5 bases at J; junction bases unmatched: 3. This CDR3 region has 13 residues. Germline V CDR1 and CDR2: GTSNPN, SVGIG (reference sequence). CDR3 DNA: TGTGCCTGGAGTAGGGGGACAGGGGACGAGCAGTACTTC. Protein product: CAWSRGTGDEQYF.

This clone occurred a few times. V and J are TRBV18 and TRBJ1-6; 9 bases align to TRBD1. Unmatched junction bases numbered 4, after V lost 3 bases and J lost 7 bases. From germline, CDR1 is KGHSH and CDR2 LQKENI. The CDR3 has 15 residues. This chain's CDR3 is CASSPGTGRNSPLHF. The CDR3 DNA is TGTGCCAGCTCACCCGGGACAGGGAGGAATTCACCCCTCCACTTT.

This clone was detected only once. The same CDR3 is also encoded by other DNA sequences in this sample. This chain links TRBV5-1 with TRBJ1-5; D possibly corresponds to TRBD1 (5 bases). Trimming stripped 0 bases from V and 4 bases from J, with 11 bases between. This CDR3 comprises 15 residues. CDR1 and CDR2 from the germline V gene are SGHRS and YFSETQ. The CDR3 region has the DNA TGCGCCAGCAGCTTGGGACCGGGGGGTAATCAGCCCCAGCATTTT. It translates to CASSLGPGGNQPQHF.

The chain recombines TRBV5-4 with TRBJ2-7; 11 bases line up with TRBD1. Per germline, CDR1 SGHNT and CDR2 YYREEE (reference sequence). The CDR3 runs to 15 residues. Trimming at V came to 5 bases and at J to 4 bases, leaving 8 bases not matched to a gene. CDR3 sequence: CASRVDRGQIYEQYF. CDR3 in DNA: TGTGCCAGCAGAGTGGACAGGGGGCAGATTTACGAGCAGTACTTC.

The V call is TRBV4-3, the J call TRBJ1-1; no reliable D call. Germline CDR1 is LGHNA and CDR2 is YSLEER. CDR3 size: 16 residues. V lost 0 bases and J lost 0, with 11 bases in between. CDR3 sequence: CASSQDLREVNTEAFF. The CDR3 region has the DNA TGCGCCAGCAGCCAAGATCTCCGGGAGGTGAACACTGAAGCTTTCTTT.

V gene TRBV7-9 combines with J gene TRBJ1-2; 10 bases align to TRBD1. The CDR3 contains 17 residues. Germline trimming cut 5 bases from V and 1 base from J; bases unmatched to any gene: 10. Germline assignment: CDR1 SEHNR and CDR2 FQNEAQ (reference sequence). CDR3 DNA sequence: TGTGCCAGCAGCAACCGGGACAGGGGAGCGCTTAACTATGGCTACACCTTC. It codes for CASSNRDRGALNYGYTF.

The rearrangement uses TRBV21-1 and TRBJ1-5. TRBV21-1 is marked as a pseudogene. The length of the CDR3 is 13 residues. CDR3 DNA sequence: TGTGCCAGCAGCATGCCCTCGGAGGTGCGCCAGCATTTT. Its protein product is CASSMPSEVRQHF.

The chain joins TRBV2 to TRBJ1-4; 9 bases fit TRBD1. Germline lookup yields CDR1 SNHLY and CDR2 FYNNEI. Trimming took 6 bases from V and 14 from J; bases not matched to a gene: 13. This CDR3 spans 14 amino acids. The CDR3 reads CASRDGTGPRQLFF. The DNA for the CDR3 is TGTGCCAGCAGGGACGGGACAGGGCCTAGACAGCTGTTTTTT.